This TCR beta chain was captured by sequencing in a study of blood T cell repertoires in COVID-19. Some clones are missing from TCRdb's copy, which holds only in-frame ones; the method was immunoSEQ multiplex PCR. The sample shows about 280,000 clones, roughly 89% of them seen only once. Allocation to cohorts depended on clinical history reported by the participants. The sequenced material came from PBMCs or T cells enriched from blood (not recorded which). This TCR was recovered from a woman under 30 with acute COVID-19.

The DNA of the CDR3 is TGCAGCGTTGTGAGTGGTGAGACCCAGTACTTC. Its translation: CSVVSGETQYF. The genes are TRBV29-1 and TRBJ2-5, with D unresolved. This CDR3 contains 11 residues. The germline V gene encodes CDR1 SQVTM and CDR2 ANQGSEA. Trimming shortened V by 4 bases and J by 5 bases, and 8 bases separated the two germline ends.